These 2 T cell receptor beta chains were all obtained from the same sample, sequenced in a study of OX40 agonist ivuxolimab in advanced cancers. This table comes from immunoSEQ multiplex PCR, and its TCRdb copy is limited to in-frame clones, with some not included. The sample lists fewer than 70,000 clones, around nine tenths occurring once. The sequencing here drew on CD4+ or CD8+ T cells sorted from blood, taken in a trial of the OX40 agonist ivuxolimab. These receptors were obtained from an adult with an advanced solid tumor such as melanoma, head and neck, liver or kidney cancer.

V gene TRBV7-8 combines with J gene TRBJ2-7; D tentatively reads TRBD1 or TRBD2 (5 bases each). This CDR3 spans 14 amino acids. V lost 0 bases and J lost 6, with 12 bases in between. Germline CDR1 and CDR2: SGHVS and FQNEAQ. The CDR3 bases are TGTGCCAGCAGCTTAGCATCAGGGAGTAGCGAGCAGTACTTC. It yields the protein CASSLASGSSEQYF.

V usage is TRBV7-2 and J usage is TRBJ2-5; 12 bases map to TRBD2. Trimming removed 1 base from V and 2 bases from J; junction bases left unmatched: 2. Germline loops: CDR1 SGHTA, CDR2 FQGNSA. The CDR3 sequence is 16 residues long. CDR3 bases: TGTGCCAGCAGCTTAGAACTAGCGGGGGGACAAGAGACCCAGTACTTC. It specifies CASSLELAGGQETQYF.